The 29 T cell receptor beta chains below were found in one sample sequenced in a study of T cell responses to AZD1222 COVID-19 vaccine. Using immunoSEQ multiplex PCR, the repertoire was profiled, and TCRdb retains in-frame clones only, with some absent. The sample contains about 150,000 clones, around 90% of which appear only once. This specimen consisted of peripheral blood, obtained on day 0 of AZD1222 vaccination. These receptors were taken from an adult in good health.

This CDR3 reads CASSLPWNTGELFF. CDR3 DNA: TGTGCCAGCAGCCTGCCGTGGAACACCGGGGAGCTGTTTTTT. V usage is TRBV14 and J usage is TRBJ2-2; D gene ambiguous. Germline loops: CDR1 SGHDN, CDR2 FVKESK. This CDR3 contains 14 residues. Trimming shortened V by 4 bases and J by 1 base, and 7 bases separated the two germline ends. The full variable domain, with the rest looked up from reference TRBV14 and TRBJ2-2, is EAGVTQFPSHSVIEKGQTVTLRCDPISGHDNLYWYRRVMGKEIKFLLHFVKESKQDESGMPNNRFLAERTGGTYSTLKVQPAELEDSGVYFCASSLPWNTGELFFGEGSRLTVL.

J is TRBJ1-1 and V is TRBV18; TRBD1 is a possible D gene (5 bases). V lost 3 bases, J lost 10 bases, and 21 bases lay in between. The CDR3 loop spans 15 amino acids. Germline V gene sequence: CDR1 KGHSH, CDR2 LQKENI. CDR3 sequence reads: CASSPPGRESVGAFF. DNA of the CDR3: TGTGCCAGCTCACCTCCGGGACGTGAGTCGGTGGGAGCTTTCTTT.

CDR3: CASSQTGEGSPLHF. CDR3 sequence (DNA): TGTGCCAGCAGCCAAACAGGGGAAGGTTCACCCCTCCACTTT. V usage is TRBV6-5 and J usage is TRBJ1-6; 7 bases are a match to TRBD1. The germline V gene encodes CDR1 MNHEY and CDR2 SVGAGI. Losses at the gene ends were 6 bases for V and 9 bases for J; bases not matched to a gene: 8. This CDR3 region has 14 residues.

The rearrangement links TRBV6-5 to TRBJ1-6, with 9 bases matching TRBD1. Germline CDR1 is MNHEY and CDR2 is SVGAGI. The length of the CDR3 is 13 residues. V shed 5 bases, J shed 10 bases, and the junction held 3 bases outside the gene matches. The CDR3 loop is CASSPGTGSPLHF. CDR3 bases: TGTGCCAGCAGTCCCGGGACAGGGTCACCCCTCCACTTT.

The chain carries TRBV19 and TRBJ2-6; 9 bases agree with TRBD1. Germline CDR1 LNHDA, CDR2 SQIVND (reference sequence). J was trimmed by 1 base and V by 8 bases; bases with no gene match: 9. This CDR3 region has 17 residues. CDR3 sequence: CASLRGQGRSGANVLTF. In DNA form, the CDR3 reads TGTGCCAGTCTTAGGGGACAGGGTAGATCTGGGGCCAACGTCCTGACTTTC.

The CDR3, as DNA: TGTGCCAGCAGCCAAACCCGGGCCACGGTTAGGTCACCCCTCCACTTT. Protein product: CASSQTRATVRSPLHF. The chain is built from TRBV3-1 (or the pseudogene TRBV3-2) and TRBJ1-6; D uncertain. The CDR3 is made up of 16 amino acids. With 2 bases removed from V and 10 bases from J, the gap between germline ends came to 18 bases. In germline, CDR1 is LGHDT, CDR2 YNNKEL (reference sequence).

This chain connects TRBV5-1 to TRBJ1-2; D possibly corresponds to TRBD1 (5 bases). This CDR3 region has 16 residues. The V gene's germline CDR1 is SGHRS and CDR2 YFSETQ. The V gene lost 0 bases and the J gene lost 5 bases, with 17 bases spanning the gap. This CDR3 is CASSLVWQGVRYGYTF. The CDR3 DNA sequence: TGCGCCAGCAGCTTGGTTTGGCAGGGTGTCCGGTATGGCTACACCTTC.

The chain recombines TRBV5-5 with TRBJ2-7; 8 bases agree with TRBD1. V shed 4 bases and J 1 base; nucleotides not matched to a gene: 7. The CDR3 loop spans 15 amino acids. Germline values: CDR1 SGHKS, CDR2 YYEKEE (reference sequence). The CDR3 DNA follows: TGTGCCAGCAGCCGATCGGGACAGGTATCCTACGAGCAGTACTTC. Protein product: CASSRSGQVSYEQYF.

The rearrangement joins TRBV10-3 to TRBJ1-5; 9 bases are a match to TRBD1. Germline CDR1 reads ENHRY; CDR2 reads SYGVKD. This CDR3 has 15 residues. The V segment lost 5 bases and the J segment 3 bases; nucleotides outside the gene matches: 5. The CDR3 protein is CAISPGQGYNQPQHF. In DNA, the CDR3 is TGTGCCATCAGTCCGGGACAGGGATACAATCAGCCCCAGCATTTT.

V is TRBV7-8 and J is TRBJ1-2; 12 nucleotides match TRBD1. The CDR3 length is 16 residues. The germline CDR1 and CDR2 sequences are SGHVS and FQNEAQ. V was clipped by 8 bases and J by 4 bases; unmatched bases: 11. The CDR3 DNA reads TGTGCCAGCGTGGGCGGGACAGGGGGCTCGGGCTATGGCTACACCTTC. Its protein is CASVGGTGGSGYGYTF.

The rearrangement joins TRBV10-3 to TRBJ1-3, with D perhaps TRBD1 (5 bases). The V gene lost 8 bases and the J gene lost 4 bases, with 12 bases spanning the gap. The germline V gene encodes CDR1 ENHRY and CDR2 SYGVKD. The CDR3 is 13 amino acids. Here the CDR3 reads CAIGQGRGNTIYF. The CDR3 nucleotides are TGTGCCATCGGCCAGGGTCGCGGAAACACCATATATTTT.

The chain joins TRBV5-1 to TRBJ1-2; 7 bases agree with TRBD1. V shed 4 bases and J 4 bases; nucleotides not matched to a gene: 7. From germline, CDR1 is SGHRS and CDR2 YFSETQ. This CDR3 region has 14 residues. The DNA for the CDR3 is TGCGCCAGCAGCCCAGGGACAGTAATCTATGGCTACACCTTC. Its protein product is CASSPGTVIYGYTF.

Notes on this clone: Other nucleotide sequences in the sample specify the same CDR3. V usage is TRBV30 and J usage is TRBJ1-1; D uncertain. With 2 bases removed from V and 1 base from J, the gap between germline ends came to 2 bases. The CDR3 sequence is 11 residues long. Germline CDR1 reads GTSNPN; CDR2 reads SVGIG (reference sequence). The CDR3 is CAWSRNTEAFF. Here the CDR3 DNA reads TGTGCCTGGAGTAGGAACACTGAAGCTTTCTTT.

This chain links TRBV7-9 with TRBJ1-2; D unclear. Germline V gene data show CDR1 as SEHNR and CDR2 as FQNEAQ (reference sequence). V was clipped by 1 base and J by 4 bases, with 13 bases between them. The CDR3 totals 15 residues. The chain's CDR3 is CASSLESVGSYGYTF. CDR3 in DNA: TGTGCCAGCAGCTTAGAGTCTGTGGGGAGCTATGGCTACACCTTC.

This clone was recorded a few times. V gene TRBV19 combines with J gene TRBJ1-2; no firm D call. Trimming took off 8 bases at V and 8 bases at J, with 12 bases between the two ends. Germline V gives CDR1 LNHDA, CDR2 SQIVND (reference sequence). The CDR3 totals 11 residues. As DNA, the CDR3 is TGTGCCAGTTCTATAGCAGAAGGCTACACCTTC. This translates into CASSIAEGYTF.

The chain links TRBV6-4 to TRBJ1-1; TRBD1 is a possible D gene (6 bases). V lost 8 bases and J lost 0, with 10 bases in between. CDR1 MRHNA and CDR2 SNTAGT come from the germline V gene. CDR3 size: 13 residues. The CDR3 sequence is CASGQSMNTEAFF. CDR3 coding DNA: TGTGCCAGCGGACAGAGCATGAACACTGAAGCTTTCTTT.

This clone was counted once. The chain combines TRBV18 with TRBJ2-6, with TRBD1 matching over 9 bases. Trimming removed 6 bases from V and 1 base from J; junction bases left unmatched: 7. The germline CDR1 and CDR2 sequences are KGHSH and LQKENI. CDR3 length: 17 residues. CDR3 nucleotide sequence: TGTGCCAGCTCGGTTCTAGGACAGGGGTCTGGGGCCAACGTCCTGACTTTC. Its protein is CASSVLGQGSGANVLTF.

DNA of the CDR3: TGCGCCAGCAGAGGGGGACGGTCTAATTCACCCCTCCACTTT. This codes for CASRGGRSNSPLHF. The V gene is TRBV10-2, the J gene TRBJ1-6; D might be TRBD1 (6 bases). V lost 6 bases and J 6 bases, leaving 12 bases between the germline ends. The germline gives CDR1 WSHSY, CDR2 SAAADI. The length of the CDR3 is 14 residues.

The CDR3 loop reads CASSSTGGADTQYF. In DNA form, the CDR3 reads TGTGCCAGCAGCTCGACAGGGGGCGCAGATACGCAGTATTTT. The chain links TRBV7-3 to TRBJ2-3; 10 nucleotides agree with TRBD1. V lost 4 bases to trimming and J lost 4 bases; unmatched junction nucleotides: 2. The CDR3 length is 14 residues. Germline V gives CDR1 SGHTA, CDR2 FQGTGA.

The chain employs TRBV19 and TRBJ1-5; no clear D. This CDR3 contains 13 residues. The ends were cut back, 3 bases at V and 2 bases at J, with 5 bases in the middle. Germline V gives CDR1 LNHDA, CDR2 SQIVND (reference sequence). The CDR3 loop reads CASSIVGNQPQHF. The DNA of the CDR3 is TGTGCCAGTAGTATTGTTGGCAATCAGCCCCAGCATTTT.

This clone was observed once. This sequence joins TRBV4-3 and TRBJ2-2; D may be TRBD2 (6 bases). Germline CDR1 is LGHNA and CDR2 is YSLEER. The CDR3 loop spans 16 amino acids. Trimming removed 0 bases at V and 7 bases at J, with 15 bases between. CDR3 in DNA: TGCGCCAGCAGCCAAGAAGGTCTGGCGGGGTACGGGGAGCTGTTTTTT. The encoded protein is CASSQEGLAGYGELFF.

CDR3 loop: CSAGGHSDQPQHF. As DNA, the CDR3 is TGCAGCGCCGGGGGGCACTCGGATCAGCCCCAGCATTTT. The rearrangement joins TRBV29-1 to TRBJ1-5; a weak D match, TRBD1 (6 bases). CDR1 and CDR2 (germline): SQVTM, ANQGSEA. This CDR3 comprises 13 residues. The germline V and J ends were trimmed by 7 bases and 5 bases, with 15 bases remaining between them.

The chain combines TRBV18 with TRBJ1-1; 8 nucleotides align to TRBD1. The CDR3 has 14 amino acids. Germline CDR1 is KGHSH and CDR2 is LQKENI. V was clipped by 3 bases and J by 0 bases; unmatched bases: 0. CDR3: CASSPTGVNTEAFF. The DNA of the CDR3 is TGTGCCAGCTCACCGACAGGGGTGAACACTGAAGCTTTCTTT.

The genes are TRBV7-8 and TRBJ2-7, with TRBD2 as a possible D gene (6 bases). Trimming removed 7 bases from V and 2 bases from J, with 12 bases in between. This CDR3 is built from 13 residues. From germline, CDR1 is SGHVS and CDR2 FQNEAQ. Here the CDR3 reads CASTSGVPYEQYF. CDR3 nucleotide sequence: TGTGCCAGCACCTCGGGAGTCCCCTACGAGCAGTACTTC.

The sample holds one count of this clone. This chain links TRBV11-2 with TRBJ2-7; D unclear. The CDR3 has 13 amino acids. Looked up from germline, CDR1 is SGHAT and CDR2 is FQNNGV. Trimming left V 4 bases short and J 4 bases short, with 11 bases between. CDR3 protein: CASSSGGKYEQYF. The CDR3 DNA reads TGTGCCAGCAGCTCGGGTGGGAAGTACGAGCAGTACTTC. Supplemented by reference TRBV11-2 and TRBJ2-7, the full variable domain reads EAGVAQSPRYKIIEKRQSVAFWCNPISGHATLYWYQQILGQGPKLLIQFQNNGVVDDSQLPKDRFSAERLKGVDSTLKIQPAKLEDSAVYLCASSSGGKYEQYFGPGTRLTVT.

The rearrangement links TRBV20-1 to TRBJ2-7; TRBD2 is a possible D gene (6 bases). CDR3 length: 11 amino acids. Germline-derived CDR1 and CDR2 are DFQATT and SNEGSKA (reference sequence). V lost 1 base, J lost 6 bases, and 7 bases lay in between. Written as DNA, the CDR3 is TGCAGTGCTAGAGGAGCGGGCGAGCAGTACTTC. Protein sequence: CSARGAGEQYF.

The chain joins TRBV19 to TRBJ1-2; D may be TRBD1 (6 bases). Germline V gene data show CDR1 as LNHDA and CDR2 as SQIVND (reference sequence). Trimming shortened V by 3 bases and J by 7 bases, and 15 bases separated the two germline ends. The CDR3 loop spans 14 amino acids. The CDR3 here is CASSMPRGIGGYTF. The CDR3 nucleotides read TGTGCCAGTAGTATGCCCAGGGGCATCGGTGGCTACACCTTC.

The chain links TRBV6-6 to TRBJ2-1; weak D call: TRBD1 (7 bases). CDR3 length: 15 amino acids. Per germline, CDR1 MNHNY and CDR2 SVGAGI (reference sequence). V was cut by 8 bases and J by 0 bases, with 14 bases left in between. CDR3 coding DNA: TGTGCCAGCGGCGACAGGGAGGCCTCCTACAATGAGCAGTTCTTC. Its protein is CASGDREASYNEQFF.

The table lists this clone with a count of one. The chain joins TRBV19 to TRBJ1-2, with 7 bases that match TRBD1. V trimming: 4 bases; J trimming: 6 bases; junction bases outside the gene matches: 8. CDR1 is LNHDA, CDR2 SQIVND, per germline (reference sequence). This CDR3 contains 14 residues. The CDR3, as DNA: TGTGCCAGTAGTAAAAGACAGGGTACGCATGGCTACACCTTC. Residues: CASSKRQGTHGYTF.